The rows below give T cell receptor beta chains drawn from one sample of a study of shared clonotypes between healthy human individuals. The assay was immunoSEQ multiplex PCR, and TCRdb's table has in-frame clones only and misses some. The sample consists of more than 2 million clones, just over 90% of them appearing once. Sequencing used naive CD8+ T cells from PBMCs. These receptor sequences come from a man aged 18-30 years in good health. Some clones in this sample may be carry-over from other donors' samples. CDR3s include the opening cysteine and the closing phenylalanine or tryptophan. D genes are given only for firm matches. Size tells how often a clone was seen (once, few, many) or the class of an expanded clone, and some rows leave it out.

v_gene	abundance	d_gene	j_gene	CDR3aa	CDR3nt
TRBV6-5	NA	TRBD1	TRBJ2-5	CASRLADRGQETQYF	TGTGCCAGCAGATTAGCGGACAGGGGCCAAGAGACCCAGTACTTC
TRBV11-3	NA	TRBD2	TRBJ2-3	CATTLAGGPHTQYF	TGTGCCACCACACTAGCGGGAGGGCCACATACGCAGTATTTT
TRBV9	NA	TRBD2	TRBJ2-1	CASSVSGRPTQYNEQFF	TGTGCCAGCAGCGTGAGCGGGAGGCCCACTCAATACAATGAGCAGTTCTTC
TRBV27	NA	NA	TRBJ1-1	CASRAYGDTEAFF	TGTGCCAGCAGGGCCTACGGGGATACTGAAGCTTTCTTT
TRBV13	NA	NA	TRBJ1-2	CASSFRTTSYGYTF	TGTGCCAGCAGCTTCCGGACAACATCCTATGGCTACACCTTC
TRBV9	NA	NA	TRBJ1-3	CASSPRPRSGDRFGNTIYF	TGTGCCAGCAGCCCCCGTCCCAGATCCGGAGACAGGTTTGGAAACACCATATATTTT
TRBV13	NA	NA	TRBJ1-2	CASSSQGYGYTF	TGTGCCAGCAGCTCACAGGGCTATGGCTACACCTTC
TRBV28	NA	NA	TRBJ2-5	CASSLALGTQETQYF	TGTGCCAGCAGTTTAGCACTGGGGACCCAAGAGACCCAGTACTTC
TRBV15	NA	TRBD2	TRBJ2-3	CATSRDIAGPTDTQYF	TGTGCCACCAGCAGAGACATAGCGGGACCCACAGATACGCAGTATTTT
TRBV7-3	once	TRBD1	TRBJ1-1	CASSYGQATEAFF	TGTGCCAGCAGCTATGGACAGGCCACTGAAGCTTTCTTT
TRBV7-2	NA	TRBD1	TRBJ1-1	CASSTRQGIRTEAFF	TGTGCCAGCAGCACCCGACAGGGGATAAGAACTGAAGCTTTCTTT
TRBV6-1	NA	NA	TRBJ1-2	CASSEFRGGYGYTF	TGTGCCAGCAGTGAATTCAGGGGCGGCTATGGCTACACCTTC
TRBV29-1	NA	NA	TRBJ2-1	CSVEDKNEQFF	TGCAGCGTTGAAGATAAGAATGAGCAGTTCTTC
TRBV5-6	NA	NA	TRBJ1-6	CASSLGTFWAPLHF	TGTGCCAGCAGCTTGGGGACCTTCTGGGCACCCCTCCACTTT
TRBV19	NA	NA	TRBJ2-7	CASRRSPLGEQYF	TGTGCCAGTCGGCGAAGCCCATTGGGCGAGCAGTACTTC
TRBV27	NA	TRBD1	TRBJ1-1	CASSPRQGWTEAFF	TGTGCCAGCAGTCCCCGACAGGGCTGGACTGAAGCTTTCTTT
TRBV5-6	NA	NA	TRBJ2-7	CASSLGRLAYEQYF	TGTGCCAGCAGCTTGGGAAGGTTGGCCTACGAGCAGTACTTC
TRBV10-2	NA	TRBD2	TRBJ2-1	CASTRAGSNNEQFF	TGCGCCAGCACTAGAGCGGGGTCCAACAATGAGCAGTTCTTC
TRBV5-6	NA	NA	TRBJ2-3	CASSDSNIGDTQYF	TGTGCCAGCAGCGACAGTAACATTGGGGATACGCAGTATTTT
TRBV29-1	NA	TRBD1	TRBJ2-7	CSVLGGQSSYEQYF	TGCAGCGTCTTAGGGGGCCAAAGCTCCTACGAGCAGTACTTC
TRBV11-2	NA	NA	TRBJ2-1	CASSLGRNNEQFF	TGTGCCAGCAGCTTAGGCCGTAACAATGAGCAGTTCTTC
TRBV7-8	NA	TRBD2	TRBJ2-7	CASSQSGRSSYEQYF	TGTGCCAGCAGCCAAAGCGGGAGGAGCTCCTACGAGCAGTACTTC
TRBV4-3	NA	NA	TRBJ2-5	CASSQGSQETQYF	TGCGCCAGCAGCCAAGGGTCCCAAGAGACCCAGTACTTC
TRBV9	NA	TRBD2	TRBJ2-3	CASSGSILRLAGGGADTQYF	TGTGCCAGCAGCGGGAGTATATTAAGACTAGCGGGAGGGGGGGCAGATACGCAGTATTTT
TRBV9	NA	NA	TRBJ1-1	CASRDSLNTEAFF	TGTGCCAGCAGGGACAGCTTAAACACTGAAGCTTTCTTT
TRBV28	NA	NA	TRBJ2-3	CASSLGSFSSDTQYF	TGTGCCAGCAGTTTGGGTAGTTTTTCTTCAGATACGCAGTATTTT
TRBV28	NA	NA	TRBJ2-2	CASSFRVGLHTGELFF	TGTGCCAGCAGTTTTCGCGTCGGCCTACACACCGGGGAGCTGTTTTTT
TRBV5-6	NA	NA	TRBJ1-1	CASSLEGGPEAFF	TGTGCCAGCAGCTTGGAGGGGGGGCCAGAGGCTTTCTTT
TRBV5-6	NA	NA	TRBJ2-7	CASSPMRAFEQYF	TGTGCCAGCAGCCCCATGAGGGCTTTCGAGCAGTACTTC
TRBV27	NA	TRBD2	TRBJ2-3	CASGRGGPDTQYF	TGTGCCAGCGGGCGGGGAGGGCCAGATACGCAGTATTTT
TRBV28	NA	TRBD1	TRBJ2-3	CASRKTGSFTDTQYF	TGTGCCAGCAGAAAGACAGGGTCTTTCACAGATACGCAGTATTTT
TRBV7-9	once	TRBD2	TRBJ2-7	CASSPRTSGPYYEQYF	TGTGCCAGCAGCCCTAGAACTAGCGGACCCTACTACGAGCAGTACTTC
TRBV20-1	NA	NA	TRBJ2-7	CSADIAYEQYF	TGCAGTGCCGACATAGCGTACGAGCAGTACTTC
TRBV28	NA	TRBD2	TRBJ2-7	CASSSFSGRAENFPYEQYF	TGTGCCAGCAGTTCCTTTAGCGGGAGGGCCGAGAATTTCCCCTACGAGCAGTACTTC
TRBV28	NA	NA	TRBJ2-2	CASSLGWGNTGELFF	TGTGCCAGCAGTTTAGGCTGGGGGAACACCGGGGAGCTGTTTTTT